These T cell receptor beta chains were read from a single sample in a study of blood T cell repertoires in COVID-19. Sequencing was performed with immunoSEQ multiplex PCR; in TCRdb, only in-frame clones are kept and a portion is missing. Of fewer than 300,000 clones listed, roughly 90% are singletons. Material for sequencing was PBMCs or T cells enriched from blood (not recorded which). The receptors originated from a man between 40 and 49 years old who had recovered from COVID-19. Each CDR3 is given with its conserved first and last residue. Fields, in order: J gene, V gene, D gene, clone size, CDR3 DNA, CDR3 protein. D genes are given only for firm matches. Rows give clone size only sometimes, using once, few, many, or a class for an expanded clone.

j_gene: TRBJ2-7
v_gene: TRBV4-3
d_gene: -
abundance: -
CDR3nt: TGCGCCAGCAGCCAAGATCAGGGTGGATCCTACGAGCAGTACTTC
CDR3aa: CASSQDQGGSYEQYF

j_gene: TRBJ1-1
v_gene: TRBV7-2
d_gene: -
abundance: -
CDR3nt: TGTGCCAGCAGCTTAGCCGGACTCTCGAACACTGAAGCTTTCTTT
CDR3aa: CASSLAGLSNTEAFF

j_gene: TRBJ2-7
v_gene: TRBV27
d_gene: TRBD1
abundance: -
CDR3nt: TGTGCCAGCAGAGGGACAGGGGGCGGACTCTACGAGCAGTACTTC
CDR3aa: CASRGTGGGLYEQYF

j_gene: TRBJ1-2
v_gene: TRBV12-3/TRBV12-4
d_gene: -
abundance: -
CDR3nt: TGTGCCAGCAGTATAGGACAGTCTGGAGGCTACACCTTC
CDR3aa: CASSIGQSGGYTF

j_gene: TRBJ1-5
v_gene: TRBV7-9
d_gene: -
abundance: -
CDR3nt: TGTGCCAGCAGCTTAATGGGGGGTGGGGGGGAGCCCCAGCATTTT
CDR3aa: CASSLMGGGGEPQHF

j_gene: TRBJ2-5
v_gene: TRBV11-2
d_gene: -
abundance: once
CDR3nt: TGTGCCAGCAGCTTAGATCACGGGACTCAAGAGACCCAGTACTTC
CDR3aa: CASSLDHGTQETQYF

j_gene: TRBJ2-7
v_gene: TRBV27
d_gene: TRBD2
abundance: -
CDR3nt: TGTGCCAGCAATCCACTAGCGGGAGACAACGAGCAGTACTTC
CDR3aa: CASNPLAGDNEQYF

j_gene: TRBJ2-3
v_gene: TRBV24-1
d_gene: TRBD2
abundance: -
CDR3nt: TGTGCCACCAGTGATCTAGCGGGCACAGATACGCAGTATTTT
CDR3aa: CATSDLAGTDTQYF

j_gene: TRBJ1-1
v_gene: TRBV5-8
d_gene: TRBD1
abundance: -
CDR3nt: TGTGCCAGCAGCCCTACTCGGGACAGGGGAGCTTTCTTT
CDR3aa: CASSPTRDRGAFF

j_gene: TRBJ1-1
v_gene: TRBV9
d_gene: TRBD1
abundance: -
CDR3nt: TGTGCCAGCAGCGTAGGAGACAGGGTATACACTGAAGCTTTCTTT
CDR3aa: CASSVGDRVYTEAFF

j_gene: TRBJ1-1
v_gene: TRBV9
d_gene: -
abundance: -
CDR3nt: TGTGCCAGCAGCCCTCCCCAGCGTGGCGCTTTCTTT
CDR3aa: CASSPPQRGAFF

j_gene: TRBJ2-5
v_gene: TRBV14
d_gene: -
abundance: -
CDR3nt: TGTGCCAGCAGTATGGGAGCCCGGTCGGAGACCCAGTACTTC
CDR3aa: CASSMGARSETQYF

j_gene: TRBJ1-1
v_gene: TRBV12-5
d_gene: -
abundance: -
CDR3nt: TGTGCTAGTGGTTTGGTAGGACGGGGGACTGAAGCTTTCTTT
CDR3aa: CASGLVGRGTEAFF

j_gene: TRBJ2-7
v_gene: TRBV29-1
d_gene: -
abundance: once
CDR3nt: TGCAGCGCCTCGCGGGCGAGCTCCTACGAGCAGTACTTC
CDR3aa: CSASRASSYEQYF

j_gene: TRBJ1-5
v_gene: TRBV28
d_gene: -
abundance: -
CDR3nt: TGTGCCAGCAGGCCCGATCCGGGGCAGGGGACGCTGCGTTTT
CDR3aa: CASRPDPGQGTLRF

j_gene: TRBJ2-7
v_gene: TRBV19
d_gene: -
abundance: -
CDR3nt: TGTGCCAGTAGTGGCAGGGACTACGAGCAGTACTTC
CDR3aa: CASSGRDYEQYF

j_gene: TRBJ2-7
v_gene: TRBV14
d_gene: TRBD2
abundance: once
CDR3nt: TGTGCCAGCAGCCCACGGACTAGCGGGAGGGCCTGGGAGCAGTACTTC
CDR3aa: CASSPRTSGRAWEQYF

j_gene: TRBJ2-1
v_gene: TRBV29-1
d_gene: TRBD2
abundance: -
CDR3nt: TGCAGCGTTGAAGAGCGGGGGGGCCTCCCTGAGCAGTTCTTC
CDR3aa: CSVEERGGLPEQFF

j_gene: TRBJ2-4
v_gene: TRBV19
d_gene: TRBD1
abundance: -
CDR3nt: TGTGCCAGTAGTATCCAGACAGGGGCTTATAACATTCAGTACTTC
CDR3aa: CASSIQTGAYNIQYF

j_gene: TRBJ1-2
v_gene: TRBV19
d_gene: -
abundance: -
CDR3nt: TGTGCCAGTAGTATAGATGGAGGGGTCCGGGGCTACACCTTC
CDR3aa: CASSIDGGVRGYTF

j_gene: TRBJ2-7
v_gene: TRBV19
d_gene: TRBD2
abundance: -
CDR3nt: TGTGCCAGTAGTATTACTAGCGGGGGGGTCTACGAGCAGTACTTC
CDR3aa: CASSITSGGVYEQYF

j_gene: TRBJ2-2
v_gene: TRBV10-2
d_gene: -
abundance: -
CDR3nt: TGCGCCAGCAGTGGAAAGGGGTCGCCTCCCGGGGAGCTGTTTTTT
CDR3aa: CASSGKGSPPGELFF

j_gene: TRBJ2-7
v_gene: TRBV9
d_gene: -
abundance: -
CDR3nt: TGTGCCAGCAGCGTCCTAGGTGAACCCTACGAGCAGTACTTC
CDR3aa: CASSVLGEPYEQYF

j_gene: TRBJ1-1
v_gene: TRBV29-1
d_gene: -
abundance: -
CDR3nt: TGCAGCGTTGCAGGGGCCGGGACTGAAGCTTTCTTT
CDR3aa: CSVAGAGTEAFF

j_gene: TRBJ2-1
v_gene: TRBV6-2/TRBV6-3
d_gene: TRBD2
abundance: -
CDR3nt: TGTGCCAGCAGTTACTCTGGCGGGGGCTCCTACAATGAGCAGTTCTTC
CDR3aa: CASSYSGGGSYNEQFF

j_gene: TRBJ2-5
v_gene: TRBV5-1
d_gene: -
abundance: -
CDR3nt: TGCGCCAGCAGCTTGGGGCGGGGCGGAGAGACCCAGTACTTC
CDR3aa: CASSLGRGGETQYF

j_gene: TRBJ1-1
v_gene: TRBV7-2
d_gene: -
abundance: -
CDR3nt: TGTGCCAGCAGCTTAGGAACAGGATCGGGTATGGCTGAAGCTTTCTTT
CDR3aa: CASSLGTGSGMAEAFF

j_gene: TRBJ1-1
v_gene: TRBV24-1
d_gene: TRBD1
abundance: once
CDR3nt: TGTGCCACCAGTGATGATGGTGGGACAGGGGGCCCCACCACTGAAGCTTTCTTT
CDR3aa: CATSDDGGTGGPTTEAFF

j_gene: TRBJ2-3
v_gene: TRBV10-3
d_gene: -
abundance: -
CDR3nt: TGTGCCATCAGTGAGTATACTCGCGGCTCGGATACGCAGTATTTT
CDR3aa: CAISEYTRGSDTQYF

j_gene: TRBJ2-7
v_gene: TRBV29-1
d_gene: -
abundance: once
CDR3nt: TGCAGCGCCCAGGGGATGTTTGACGAGCAGTACTTC
CDR3aa: CSAQGMFDEQYF

j_gene: TRBJ2-5
v_gene: TRBV6-5
d_gene: -
abundance: -
CDR3nt: TGTGCCAGCAGTTACTCGAGAGTTGAGACCCAGTACTTC
CDR3aa: CASSYSRVETQYF

j_gene: TRBJ2-1
v_gene: TRBV6-5
d_gene: -
abundance: -
CDR3nt: TGTGCCAGCAGTTACTCACTAGCAGACAATGAGCAGTTCTTC
CDR3aa: CASSYSLADNEQFF

j_gene: TRBJ2-5
v_gene: TRBV7-9
d_gene: TRBD1
abundance: -
CDR3nt: TGTGCCAGCAGCTTAGCGAGGGGGCGAGAGACCCAGTACTTC
CDR3aa: CASSLARGRETQYF

j_gene: TRBJ1-2
v_gene: TRBV28
d_gene: -
abundance: -
CDR3nt: TGTGCCAGCAGTTTAAAACTTAACTATGGCTACACCTTC
CDR3aa: CASSLKLNYGYTF